This T cell receptor (beta chain) was identified during a study of CD8 T cells in Susac syndrome. Across the study: Sequenced Susac syndrome patients included more than 5 with active disease and 8 or 9 who were in remission. Study-level points and caveats: Maximal CD8+ clonal expansion in Susac was observed within TEMRA cells and among active patients.

An amount of RNA that ranged from roughly 0.45 to 1 ug was reverse transcribed with random hexamers. TCRdb redid the calling of the immunoSEQ multiplex PCR reads with MiXCR, one entry per CDR3 protein. The data contain 130,000 or so distinct CDR3 sequences, around 94% of them singletons. This clonotype was seen just once. Its target is not known. Germline CDR1 LNHDA, CDR2 SQIVND (reference sequence). CDR3 length: 15 residues. V lost 1 base to trimming and J lost 4 bases, with 11 bases between them. V and J are TRBV19 and TRBJ1-5; D not resolved. The TCR was taken from a human donor with Susac syndrome. Material: CD8+ T cells from PBMCs. In DNA form, the CDR3 reads TGTGCCAGTAGTATAGGATGGACTTCAAATCAGCCCCAGCATTTT. This encodes CASSIGWTSNQPQHF.